This T cell receptor beta chain was obtained from a study of blood T cell repertoires in COVID-19 (dated by TCRdb to the early 2020s). Background on the whole study: Collaborator samples came from the United States, Italy and Spain and covered acute and convalescent phases of COVID-19. The prospective study material was composed of cDNA or gDNA derived from T cells, B-cell-depleted T cells, or PBMCs. Deeply sampled blood TCRbeta repertoires from subjects exposed to, actively infected with, or recovered from COVID-19 were included in the dataset. The repertoires were made available in a free public database intended to serve as a resource for research on the immune response to SARS-CoV-2. Samples came from the ongoing ImmuneRACE study (first 160 participants) plus 1,254 subjects from 6 global collaborators. Sample metadata almost always included a de-identified subject ID, COVID-19 status, age in years and sex. Where HLA class I and class II types were available, the types were taken from metadata supplied by the sample provider, not from assay-based typing.

On this clone: Its binding antigen is unknown. The input lacks base qualities; no much larger clone sits a single base away.

TCRbeta CDR3 regions were amplified from genomic DNA using the immunoSEQ Assay, a bias-controlled multiplex PCR. In the paper's pipeline: Nucleated cell counts per sample were estimated from amplification of reference gene primers within the assay. To quantify the absolute abundance of each unique TCRbeta CDR3 rearrangement, sequence reads were collapsed and filtered. For each sample, productive Simpson clonality was calculated as the square root of Simpson's diversity index across productive rearrangements. The table comes from immuneACCESS by way of TCRdb, which keeps in-frame sequences with V and J called. Part of the clones is missing from these tables; in studies checked, under half for an unresolved V gene and the rest for unknown reasons. From that table come the V and J calls and clone size; the DNA was used to work out D and trimming. The sample contains 100,000 to 120,000 clones, nearly 90% of them found a single time. Clones ranked in the top ten supply 4.8% of the sample.

Collaborating institutions collected whole blood in K2EDTA tubes following their own protocols. For TCRbeta analysis, collaborator samples were shipped as frozen whole blood, as isolated PBMCs, or as DNA extracted from either sample type. General study outcomes and caveats: How much clinical and demographic metadata was included differed by source and by participant, and the metadata was provided uncurated.

The CDR3 contains 13 residues, cysteine and phenylalanine counted. The only DNA kept is the CDR3, 39 bases in frame from the first base. V gives up 4 bases and J gives up 7 bases, and the segment between their germline ends measures 15 bases. In the germline V gene (reference sequence), CDR1 corresponds to SGHNT and CDR2 to YYREEE. The rearrangement joined TRBV5-4 to TRBJ2-7, and possibly TRBD2, on 6 matching bases. This TCR came from a human donor in a cohort sampled during active COVID-19. Sequenced input: peripheral blood. The nucleotides are TGTGCCAGCAGCCGGGAGCCGGGCTCAGAGCAGTACTTC. This yields the protein CASSREPGSEQYF.